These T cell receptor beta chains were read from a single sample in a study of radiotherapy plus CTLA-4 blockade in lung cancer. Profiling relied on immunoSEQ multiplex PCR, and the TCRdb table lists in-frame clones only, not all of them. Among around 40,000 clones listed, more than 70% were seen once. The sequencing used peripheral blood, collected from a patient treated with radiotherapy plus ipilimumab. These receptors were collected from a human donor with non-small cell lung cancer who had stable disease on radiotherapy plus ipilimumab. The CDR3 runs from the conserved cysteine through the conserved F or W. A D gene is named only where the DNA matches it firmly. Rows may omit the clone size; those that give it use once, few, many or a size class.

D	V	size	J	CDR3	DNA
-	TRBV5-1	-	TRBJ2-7	CASSTGQRLALSYEQYF	TGCGCCAGCAGCACCGGACAGCGTCTCGCTCTCTCCTACGAGCAGTACTTC
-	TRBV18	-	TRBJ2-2	CASSPRQGPGELFF	TGTGCCAGCTCACCACGCCAGGGCCCCGGGGAGCTGTTTTTT
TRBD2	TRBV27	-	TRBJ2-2	CASRYTSGNTGELFF	TGTGCCAGCAGATATACTAGCGGGAACACCGGGGAGCTGTTTTTT
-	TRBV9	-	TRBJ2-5	CASSQIQETQYF	TGTGCCAGCAGCCAAATCCAAGAGACCCAGTACTTC
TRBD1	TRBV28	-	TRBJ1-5	CASGSQGARGQPQHF	TGTGCCAGCGGCTCACAGGGGGCGCGAGGTCAGCCCCAGCATTTT
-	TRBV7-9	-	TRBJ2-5	CASSSRDAVGGQYF	TGTGCCAGCAGCTCCCGGGACGCGGTTGGGGGGCAGTACTTC
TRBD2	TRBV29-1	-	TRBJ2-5	CSVDPIAGKQETQYF	TGCAGCGTGGATCCTATAGCGGGGAAACAAGAGACCCAGTACTTC
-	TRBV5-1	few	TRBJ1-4	CASSLEGVAEKLFF	TGCGCCAGCAGCTTGGAAGGGGTTGCTGAAAAACTGTTTTTT
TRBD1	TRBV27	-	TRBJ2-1	CASTTRQGAYNEQFF	TGTGCCAGCACCACTCGGCAGGGGGCCTACAATGAGCAGTTCTTC
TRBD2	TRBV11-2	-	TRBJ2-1	CASSLTLGRAGGFGYEQFF	TGTGCCAGCAGCTTAACCCTAGGAAGAGCGGGAGGGTTTGGGTATGAGCAGTTCTTC
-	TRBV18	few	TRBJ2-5	CASSPALQETQYF	TGTGCCAGCTCACCGGCCCTCCAAGAGACCCAGTACTTC
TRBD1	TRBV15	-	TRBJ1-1	CATSYRGDTEAFF	TGTGCCACCAGTTACAGGGGCGACACTGAAGCTTTCTTT
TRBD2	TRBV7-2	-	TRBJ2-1	CASSINRGGSSYNEQFF	TGTGCCAGCAGTATCAACCGCGGGGGGAGCTCCTACAATGAGCAGTTCTTC
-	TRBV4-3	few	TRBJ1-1	CASSPAPGTEAFF	TGCGCCAGCAGCCCCGCCCCGGGAACTGAAGCTTTCTTT
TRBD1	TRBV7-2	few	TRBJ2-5	CASSLGTGGETQYF	TGTGCCAGCAGCTTAGGGACAGGCGGCGAGACCCAGTACTTC
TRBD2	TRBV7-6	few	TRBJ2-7	CASSPLREGPYEQYF	TGTGCCAGCAGCCCCCTCAGGGAGGGGCCCTACGAGCAGTACTTC
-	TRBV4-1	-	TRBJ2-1	CASSQGGARAYNEQFF	TGCGCCAGCAGCCAAGGGGGAGCGAGGGCCTACAATGAGCAGTTCTTC
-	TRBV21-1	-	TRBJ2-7	CANRGLSYEQYF	TGTGCCAACAGGGGGCTCTCCTACGAGCAGTACTTC
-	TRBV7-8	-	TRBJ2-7	CASSSRHKLYEQYF	TGTGCCAGCAGCTCCCGCCACAAGTTATACGAGCAGTACTTC
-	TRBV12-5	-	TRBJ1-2	CASGFGRGGDGYTF	TGTGCTAGTGGTTTTGGCAGGGGAGGGGACGGCTACACCTTC
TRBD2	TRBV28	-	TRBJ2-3	CASSHSFGLADTDTQYF	TGTGCCAGCAGCCACTCTTTTGGACTAGCGGACACAGATACGCAGTATTTT
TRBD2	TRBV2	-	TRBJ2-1	CASSVTSDEQFF	TGTGCCAGCAGTGTGACTAGCGATGAGCAGTTCTTC
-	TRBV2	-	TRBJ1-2	CASRNPRVNYGYTF	TGTGCCAGCAGGAATCCGAGAGTCAACTATGGCTACACCTTC
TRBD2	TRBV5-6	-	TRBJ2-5	CASSLGAGGETQYF	TGTGCCAGCAGCTTGGGGGCGGGAGGGGAGACCCAGTACTTC
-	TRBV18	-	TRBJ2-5	CASSPPSGYQETQYF	TGTGCCAGCTCACCACCGAGCGGGTACCAAGAGACCCAGTACTTC
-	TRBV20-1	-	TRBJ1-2	CTSRAGYGYTF	TGCACCTCGCGCGCAGGCTATGGCTACACCTTC
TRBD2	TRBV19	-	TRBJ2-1	CASSIPRLAGEVNEQFF	TGTGCCAGTAGTATTCCCCGACTAGCGGGAGAGGTCAATGAGCAGTTCTTC
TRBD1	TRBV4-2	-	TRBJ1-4	CASSQTPGQGLGLNEKLFF	TGTGCCAGCAGCCAAACCCCGGGACAGGGTTTAGGCCTTAATGAAAAACTGTTTTTT
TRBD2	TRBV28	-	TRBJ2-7	CASSFRLKGTSSEQYF	TGTGCCAGCAGTTTTCGTCTGAAGGGGACTAGTAGCGAGCAGTACTTC
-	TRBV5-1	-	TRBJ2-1	CASSLTWGTFNEQFF	TGCGCCAGCAGCTTAACTTGGGGCACGTTCAATGAGCAGTTCTTC
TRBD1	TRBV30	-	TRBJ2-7	CAIGTVTKQYF	TGTGCCATTGGGACAGTTACCAAGCAGTACTTC
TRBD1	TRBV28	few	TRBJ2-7	CASRPGQSYEQYF	TGTGCCAGCAGGCCGGGACAGTCCTACGAGCAGTACTTC
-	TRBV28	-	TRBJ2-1	CASSGYEQFF	TGTGCCAGCAGCGGGTATGAGCAGTTCTTC
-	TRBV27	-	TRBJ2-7	CASRPRGHSYEQYF	TGTGCCAGCAGACCCAGGGGACACTCCTACGAGCAGTACTTC
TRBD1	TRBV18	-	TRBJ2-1	CASSPARPGQYNEQFF	TGTGCCAGCTCACCAGCTAGACCGGGACAGTACAATGAGCAGTTCTTC
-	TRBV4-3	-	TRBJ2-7	CASSQDPSRLSYEQYF	TGCGCCAGCAGCCAAGATCCTAGCCGACTCTCCTACGAGCAGTACTTC
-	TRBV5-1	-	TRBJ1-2	CASSLAGSSSYGYTF	TGCGCCAGCAGCTTGGCAGGCAGCTCCAGCTATGGCTACACCTTC
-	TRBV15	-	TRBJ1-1	CATSFQHQMNTEAFF	TGTGCCACCAGCTTTCAACACCAGATGAACACTGAAGCTTTCTTT
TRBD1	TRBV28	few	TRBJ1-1	CASNMSPDRGQAFF	TGTGCCAGCAATATGTCCCCCGACAGGGGCCAAGCTTTCTTT
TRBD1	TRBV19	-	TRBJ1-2	CASSLSRDRGPDRNGYTF	TGTGCCAGTAGCCTCTCCAGGGACAGGGGGCCGGATAGGAATGGCTACACCTTC
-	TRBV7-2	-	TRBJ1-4	CASSQGTTNEKLFF	TGTGCCAGCAGCCAGGGGACAACTAATGAAAAACTGTTTTTT
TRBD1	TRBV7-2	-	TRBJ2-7	CASSLTGEEQYF	TGTGCCAGCAGTCTAACAGGGGAGGAGCAGTACTTC
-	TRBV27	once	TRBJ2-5	CASSLSSIETQYF	TGTGCCAGCAGTTTGTCATCAATAGAGACCCAGTACTTC
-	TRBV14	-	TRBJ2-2	CASSQSSVGGFNTGELFF	TGTGCCAGCAGCCAATCGTCGGTAGGAGGCTTTAACACCGGGGAGCTGTTTTTT
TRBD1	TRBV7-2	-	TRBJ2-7	CASSMDRGAYEQYF	TGTGCCAGCAGCATGGACAGGGGAGCCTACGAGCAGTACTTC
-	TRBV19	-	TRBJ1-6	CASSIDGYSSYNSPLHF	TGTGCCAGTAGTATAGACGGCTACAGCTCCTATAATTCACCCCTCCACTTT
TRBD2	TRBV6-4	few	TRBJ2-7	CASSEREGPYEQYF	TGTGCCAGCAGTGAGCGGGAGGGCCCCTACGAGCAGTACTTC
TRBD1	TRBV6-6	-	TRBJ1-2	CASSRETGGSGYTF	TGTGCCAGCAGTCGGGAGACAGGGGGCTCTGGCTACACCTTC
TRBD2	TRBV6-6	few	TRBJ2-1	CATPSGSSYNEQFF	TGTGCCACCCCCAGCGGGAGCTCCTACAATGAGCAGTTCTTC
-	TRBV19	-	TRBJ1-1	CASSAPQARTEAFF	TGTGCCAGTAGTGCCCCTCAGGCGCGCACTGAAGCTTTCTTT
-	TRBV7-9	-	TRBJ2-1	CASSLGAGTYNEQFF	TGTGCCAGCAGCTTAGGGGCCGGGACCTACAATGAGCAGTTCTTC
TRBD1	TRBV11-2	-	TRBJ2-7	CASSLSSGDSRYSYEQYF	TGTGCCAGCAGCCTATCATCAGGGGACAGCAGGTACTCCTACGAGCAGTACTTC